This T cell receptor beta chain originates from a study of T cells in Graves' hyperthyroidism and ophthalmopathy. Study conclusions and caveats: Blood shared most expanded thyroid clonotypes above 0.001. Before onset, ophthalmopathy was predicted by the model a median 6.5 months earlier.

This clonotype was counted a few times. Its target is unknown. The CDR3 extends over 15 amino acids. CDR1 DFQATT and CDR2 SNEGSKA come from the germline V gene (reference sequence). Trimming removed 3 bases from V and 0 bases from J, with 12 bases in between. TCR beta CDR3 sequences were amplified from RNA transcripts. HTBI primers were employed in a first-round RT-PCR of the TCR CDR3. One entry per CDR3 protein results from TCRdb running MiXCR on the multiplex PCR reads. There are around 580,000 distinct CDR3 sequences in the sample; 16% occur only once, and 18% lies in the top ten. Isolation of PBMCs was performed on approximately 10 ml fresh peripheral blood.

The specimen was blood. The TCR comes from a woman aged 18-29 years with Graves' hyperthyroidism. The chain recombines TRBV20-1 with TRBJ2-4; D is perhaps TRBD1 or TRBD2 (6 bases each). CDR3 residues: CSASSGGLAKNIQYF. The CDR3, as DNA: TGCAGTGCTAGTTCTGGGGGGCTAGCCAAAAACATTCAGTACTTC.